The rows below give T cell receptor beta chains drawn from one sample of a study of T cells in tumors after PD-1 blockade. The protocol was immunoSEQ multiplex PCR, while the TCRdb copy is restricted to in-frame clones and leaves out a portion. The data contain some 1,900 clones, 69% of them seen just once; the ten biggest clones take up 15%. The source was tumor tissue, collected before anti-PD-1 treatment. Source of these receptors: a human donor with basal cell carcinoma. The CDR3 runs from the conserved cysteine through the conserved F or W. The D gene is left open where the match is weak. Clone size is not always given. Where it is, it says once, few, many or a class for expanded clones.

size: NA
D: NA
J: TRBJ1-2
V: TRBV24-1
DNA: TGTGCCACCCGAGGGAGCCGGGGGGCTAGATATGTCTCCTATGGCTACACCTTC
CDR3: CATRGSRGARYVSYGYTF

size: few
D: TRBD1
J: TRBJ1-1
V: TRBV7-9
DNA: TGTGCCAGCAGCTCAGGACAGGTCGGCGTAGCTTTCTTT
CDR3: CASSSGQVGVAFF

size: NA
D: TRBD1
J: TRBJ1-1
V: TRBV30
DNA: TGTGCCTGGAGACAGGGGTGGACTGAAGCTTTCTTT
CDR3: CAWRQGWTEAFF

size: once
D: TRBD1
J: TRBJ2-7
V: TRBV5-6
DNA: TGTGCCAGCAGCTGGGGGACAGGGCGCTACGAGCAGTACTTC
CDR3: CASSWGTGRYEQYF

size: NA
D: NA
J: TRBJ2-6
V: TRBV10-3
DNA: TGTGCCATCAGTGAGTCGTCGGGGGCTGGGGCCAACGTCCTGACTTTC
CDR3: CAISESSGAGANVLTF

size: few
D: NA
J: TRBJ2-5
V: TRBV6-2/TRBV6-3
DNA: TGTGCCAGCAGTTACGGCAGGGTAGAGACCCAGTACTTC
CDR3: CASSYGRVETQYF

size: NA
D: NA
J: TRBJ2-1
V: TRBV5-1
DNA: TGCGCCAGCAGCGATGCTGGGGGTATCAATGAGCAGTTCTTC
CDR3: CASSDAGGINEQFF

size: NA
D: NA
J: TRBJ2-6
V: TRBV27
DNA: TGTGCCAGCAGTCCACGGGGGCAGCCCGACTCTGGGGCCAACGTCCTGACTTTC
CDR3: CASSPRGQPDSGANVLTF

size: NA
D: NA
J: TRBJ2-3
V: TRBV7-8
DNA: TGTGCCAGCAGCTTAGTCTCGATAGGCACAGATACGCAGTATTTT
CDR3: CASSLVSIGTDTQYF

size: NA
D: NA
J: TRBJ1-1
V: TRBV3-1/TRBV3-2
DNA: TGTGCCAGCAGCCAATTCGGACAGAACACTGAAGCTTTCTTT
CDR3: CASSQFGQNTEAFF

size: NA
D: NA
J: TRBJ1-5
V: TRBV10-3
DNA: TGTGCCATCAGTGAACAGGGAGTGGAGGGTGTCATGCAGCCCCAGCATTTT
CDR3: CAISEQGVEGVMQPQHF

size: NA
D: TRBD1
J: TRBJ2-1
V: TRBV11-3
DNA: TGTGCCAGCAGCTTAGACCCGACAGGGGTTGAGCAGTTCTTC
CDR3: CASSLDPTGVEQFF

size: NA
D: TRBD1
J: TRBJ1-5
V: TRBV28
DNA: TGTGCCAGCAGTTTGTGGCAGGGGGCAGGACAGCCCCAGCATTTT
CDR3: CASSLWQGAGQPQHF

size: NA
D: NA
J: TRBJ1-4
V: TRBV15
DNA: TGTGCCACCAGCAGAGATATCGGAATGACAGAAAAACTGTTTTTT
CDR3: CATSRDIGMTEKLFF

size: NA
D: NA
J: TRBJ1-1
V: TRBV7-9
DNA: TGTGCCAGCAGCTTAGGGGCAGGGTGGGACACTGAAGCTTTCTTT
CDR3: CASSLGAGWDTEAFF

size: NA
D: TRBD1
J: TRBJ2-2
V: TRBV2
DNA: TGTGCCAGCGACGACAGGGGTGACACCGGGGAGCTGTTTTTT
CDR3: CASDDRGDTGELFF

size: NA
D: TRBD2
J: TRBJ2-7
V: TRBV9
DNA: TGTGCCAGCAGCGAGAGCGGGAGCATCGCCTACGAGCAGTACTTC
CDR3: CASSESGSIAYEQYF

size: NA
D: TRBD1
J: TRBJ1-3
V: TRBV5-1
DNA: TGCGCCAGCAGCGCGGGACAGCCTGGAAACACCATATATTTT
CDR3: CASSAGQPGNTIYF

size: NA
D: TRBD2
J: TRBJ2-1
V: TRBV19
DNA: TGTGCCAGTAGTATATTGGCGGGAGGGCACAATGAGCAGTTCTTC
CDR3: CASSILAGGHNEQFF

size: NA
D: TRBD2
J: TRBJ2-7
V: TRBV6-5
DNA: TGTGCCAGCAGTTACCGTGGACTAGTTGGGGAGCAGTACTTC
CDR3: CASSYRGLVGEQYF

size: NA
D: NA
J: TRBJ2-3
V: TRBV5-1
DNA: TGCGCCAGCAGTCCGGACCCAGGGCTCGCAGATACGCAGTATTTT
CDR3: CASSPDPGLADTQYF

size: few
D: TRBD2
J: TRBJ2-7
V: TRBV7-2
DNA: TGTGCCAGCAGCTTAGTAGCTGGACTAGGTAGGCACGAGCAGTACTTC
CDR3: CASSLVAGLGRHEQYF

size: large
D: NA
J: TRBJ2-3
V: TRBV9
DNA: TGTGCCAGCAGCGTATATCCTAGCACAGATACGCAGTATTTT
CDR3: CASSVYPSTDTQYF

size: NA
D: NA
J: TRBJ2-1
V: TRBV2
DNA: TGTGCCCTAGGGCAATACAATGAGCAGTTCTTC
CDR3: CALGQYNEQFF

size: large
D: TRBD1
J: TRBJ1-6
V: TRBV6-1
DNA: TGTGCCAGCAGTGAATGGACAGGGATTAATTCACCCCTCCACTTT
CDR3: CASSEWTGINSPLHF

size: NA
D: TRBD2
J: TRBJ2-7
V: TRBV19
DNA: TGTGCCAGTAGTCCATCTAGCGGGGCCCTCTACGAGCAGTACTTC
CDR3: CASSPSSGALYEQYF

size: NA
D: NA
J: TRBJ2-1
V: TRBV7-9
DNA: TGTGCCAGCAGCCCGGACAGAGTCTACAATGAGCAGTTCTTC
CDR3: CASSPDRVYNEQFF

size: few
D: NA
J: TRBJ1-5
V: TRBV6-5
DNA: TGTGCCAGCAGTTCAACTTTACCCCATAGCAATCAGCCCCAGCATTTT
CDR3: CASSSTLPHSNQPQHF

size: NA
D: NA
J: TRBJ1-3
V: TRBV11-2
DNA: TGTGCCAGCAGCTTAGCCCTCGGGAGGGCCCGCTCTGGAAACACCATATATTTT
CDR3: CASSLALGRARSGNTIYF

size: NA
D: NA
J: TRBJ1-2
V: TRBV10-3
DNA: TGTGCCAGTTCCTCAGATCCGTATGGCTACACCTTC
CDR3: CASSSDPYGYTF

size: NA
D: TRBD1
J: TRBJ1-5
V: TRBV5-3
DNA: TGTGCCAGAAGCCCGGACAGGAGGATTAATCAGCCCCAGCATTTT
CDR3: CARSPDRRINQPQHF

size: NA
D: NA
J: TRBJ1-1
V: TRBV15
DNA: TGTGCCACCAGCAGAGGGGGGCTTGGGGCTTTCTTT
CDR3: CATSRGGLGAFF

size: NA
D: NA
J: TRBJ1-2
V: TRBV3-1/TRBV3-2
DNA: TGTGCCAGTTCAGTAGGAGGAGGGGCTAACTATGGCTACACCTTC
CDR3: CASSVGGGANYGYTF

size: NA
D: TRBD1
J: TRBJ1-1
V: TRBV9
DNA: TGTGCCAGCAGCCCTTCCGGGACAGGGGGCACTGAAGCTTTCTTT
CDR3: CASSPSGTGGTEAFF

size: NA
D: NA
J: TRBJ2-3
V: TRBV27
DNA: TGTGCCAGCAGTTTAGCGCTAGTTGAAACAGATACGCAGTATTTT
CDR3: CASSLALVETDTQYF

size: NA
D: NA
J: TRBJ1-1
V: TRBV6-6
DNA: TGTGCCAGCAGTTACGGCAGGAACACTGAAGCTTTCTTT
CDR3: CASSYGRNTEAFF

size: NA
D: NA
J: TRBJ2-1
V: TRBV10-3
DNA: TGTGCCATCGGGACCCCACTTCTTCAATACAATGAGCAGTTCTTC
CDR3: CAIGTPLLQYNEQFF

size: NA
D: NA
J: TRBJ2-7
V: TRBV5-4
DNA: TGTGCCAGCAGTCGCCCCGGGACCATCTACGAGCAGTACTTC
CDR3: CASSRPGTIYEQYF

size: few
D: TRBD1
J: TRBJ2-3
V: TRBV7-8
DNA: TGTGCCAGCAGCCTACACAGGGGGCCTACAGATACGCAGTATTTT
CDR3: CASSLHRGPTDTQYF